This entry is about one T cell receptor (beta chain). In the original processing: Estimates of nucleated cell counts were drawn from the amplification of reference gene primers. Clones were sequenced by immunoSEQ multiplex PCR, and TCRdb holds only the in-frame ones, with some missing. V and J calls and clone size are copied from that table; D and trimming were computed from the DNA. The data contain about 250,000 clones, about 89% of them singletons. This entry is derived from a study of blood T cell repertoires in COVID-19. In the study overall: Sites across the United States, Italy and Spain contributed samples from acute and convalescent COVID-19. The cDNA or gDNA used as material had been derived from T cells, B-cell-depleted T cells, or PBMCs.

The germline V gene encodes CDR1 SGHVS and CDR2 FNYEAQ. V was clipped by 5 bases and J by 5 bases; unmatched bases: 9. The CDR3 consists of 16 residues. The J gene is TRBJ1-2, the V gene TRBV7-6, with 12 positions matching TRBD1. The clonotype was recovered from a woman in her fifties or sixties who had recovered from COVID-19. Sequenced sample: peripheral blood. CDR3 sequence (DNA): TGTGCCAGCAGCCGGACCGGGACAGGGGGCCCGTATGGCTACACCTTC. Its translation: CASSRTGTGGPYGYTF. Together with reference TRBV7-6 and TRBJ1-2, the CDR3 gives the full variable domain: GAGVSQSPRYKVTKRGQDVALRCDPISGHVSLYWYRQALGQGPEFLTYFNYEAQQDKSGLPNDRFSAERPEGSISTLTIQRTEQRDSAMYRCASSRTGTGGPYGYTFGSGTRLTVV.